Presented here are 15 T cell receptor beta chains from one specimen sequenced in a study of T cells in Graves' hyperthyroidism and ophthalmopathy. From RNA transcripts, TCR beta CDR3 regions were amplified. An initial round of RT-PCR targeting the TCR CDR3 relied on the HTBI primer set. From the multiplex PCR reads, TCRdb called clonotypes with MiXCR, one entry per CDR3 protein. The data hold a few hundred thousand distinct CDR3 sequences, with approximately 13% observed a single time. Sample: blood. The receptors were gathered from a woman aged 25 to 39 with Graves' hyperthyroidism that later progressed to Graves' ophthalmopathy.

A note on this clonotype: This clone may be a read error of a much larger clone one base away. V usage is TRBV20-1 and J usage is TRBJ2-7; TRBD2 aligns across 7 bases. Germline CDR1 is DFQATT and CDR2 is SNEGSKA (reference sequence). The CDR3 sequence is 15 residues long. J was trimmed by 7 bases and V by 3 bases; bases with no gene match: 15. In DNA form, the CDR3 reads TGCAGTGCTAGGTCCCCCCTAGCGGCAGAGGTGGAGCAGTACTTC. It codes for CSARSPLAAEVEQYF.

The genes are TRBV7-9 and TRBJ2-1, with 9 bases aligning to TRBD2. Germline CDR1 SEHNR, CDR2 FQNEAQ (reference sequence). This CDR3 has 12 amino acids. Germline trimming cut 6 bases from V and 9 bases from J; bases unmatched to any gene: 3. DNA of the CDR3: TGTGCCAGCAGTTCACTAGCGGGTGAGCAGTTCTTC. Its translation is CASSSLAGEQFF.

This clonotype has ten or more counts. The CDR3 nucleotides read TGTGCCAGCAGTTTAGACGTATTTCTGACTAGCGGGAGGCCAGATACGCAGTATTTT. It translates to CASSLDVFLTSGRPDTQYF. The rearrangement links TRBV12-3 or TRBV12-4 to TRBJ2-3, with 13 bases identical to TRBD2. The V segment lost 1 base and the J segment 4 bases; nucleotides outside the gene matches: 11. The CDR3 runs to 19 residues.

The V call is TRBV20-1, the J call TRBJ2-5, with a tentative D call TRBD2 (6 bases). V lost 1 base and J 1 base, leaving 22 bases between the germline ends. The CDR3 sequence is 18 residues long. Germline V gene data show CDR1 as DFQATT and CDR2 as SNEGSKA (reference sequence). CDR3 amino acids: CSARVSVRLGQSQETQYF. CDR3 DNA sequence: TGCAGTGCTAGAGTTTCTGTTCGACTAGGGCAGAGCCAAGAGACCCAGTACTTC.

This clonotype showed up many times. J is TRBJ2-3 and V is TRBV15, with D possibly called TRBD1 or TRBD2 (5 bases each). Germline V lookup: CDR1 LNHNV, CDR2 YYDKDF (reference sequence). CDR3 size: 13 residues. Trimming removed 5 bases from V and 4 bases from J, with 10 bases in between. CDR3 loop: CATSGGPPDTQYF. The CDR3 DNA is TGTGCCACCAGCGGGGGACCCCCAGATACGCAGTATTTT.

This clonotype occurred a few times. A read error may explain this, as a much larger clone is one base away. The CDR3 end shows no conserved phenylalanine or tryptophan, and so a read error is likely. The V call is TRBV28, the J call TRBJ1-5; maybe TRBD1 (5 bases). The CDR3 spans 15 residues. V was cut by 8 bases and J by 3 bases, with 17 bases left in between. CDR1 and CDR2 (germline): MDHEN, SYDVKM. In DNA form, the CDR3 reads TGTGCCAGCGACTCAGGGAGGATCGACAATCAGCCCCAGCATTCT. It translates to CASDSGRIDNQPQHS.

This clonotype showed up just a few times. The chain couples TRBV12-5 to TRBJ1-3, with no clear D. V lost 6 bases to trimming and J lost 3 bases, with 9 bases between them. This CDR3 has 13 residues. In germline, CDR1 is LGHNT, CDR2 FRNRAP. CDR3 amino acids: CASGWEIGNTIYF. DNA of the CDR3: TGTGCTAGTGGGTGGGAGATTGGAAACACCATATATTTT.

The genes are TRBV7-6 and TRBJ2-5; a possible D gene is TRBD2 (7 bases). With 2 bases removed from V and 5 bases from J, the gap between germline ends came to 15 bases. CDR3 length: 15 residues. Germline V gene data show CDR1 as SGHVS and CDR2 as FNYEAQ. This chain's CDR3 is CASSLMGGAGETQYF. The CDR3, as DNA: TGTGCCAGCAGCTTAATGGGGGGGGCCGGCGAGACCCAGTACTTC. The whole variable domain, remainder taken from reference TRBV7-6 and TRBJ2-5, is GAGVSQSPRYKVTKRGQDVALRCDPISGHVSLYWYRQALGQGPEFLTYFNYEAQQDKSGLPNDRFSAERPEGSISTLTIQRTEQRDSAMYRCASSLMGGAGETQYFGPGTRLLVL.

This clonotype has ten or more counts. The chain is built from TRBV6-2 or TRBV6-3 and TRBJ2-1; TRBD2 might be the D (6 bases). Germline V CDR1 and CDR2: MNHEY, SVGEGT. The V and J ends lost 0 bases and 7 bases respectively, with 13 bases between them. The CDR3 has 15 amino acids. CDR3 sequence (DNA): TGTGCCAGCAGTTACTCACGGGAGATAATGAATGAGCAGTTCTTC. This codes for CASSYSREIMNEQFF.

Worth noting for this clonotype: This clone may be a read error of a much larger clone one base away. The CDR3 reads CASSDRVYTEAFF. The CDR3 DNA is TGTGCCAGCAGTGACAGAGTTTACACTGAAGCTTTCTTT. The chain links TRBV7-2 to TRBJ1-1; the D gene is possibly TRBD1 (5 bases). Germline loops: CDR1 SGHTA, CDR2 FQGNSA. Trimming shortened V by 6 bases and J by 3 bases, and 11 bases separated the two germline ends. The CDR3 runs to 13 residues. The full variable domain, completed using reference TRBV7-2 and TRBJ1-1, is GAGVSQSPSNKVTEKGKDVELRCDPISGHTALYWYRQSLGQGLEFLIYFQGNSAPDKSGLPSDRFSAERTGGSVSTLTIQRTQQEDSAVYLCASSDRVYTEAFFGQGTRLTVV.

This clonotype has only a few counts. The CDR3 coding sequence is TGCAGCGTTGGGGGGGTGGAGACCCAGTACTTC. This encodes CSVGGVETQYF. The gene calls are TRBV29-1 and TRBJ2-5; the D gene is possibly TRBD2 (6 bases). This CDR3 has 11 residues. Between the trimmed V and J ends, which lost 4 bases and 5 bases, there was a span of 8 bases. Looked up from germline, CDR1 is SQVTM and CDR2 is ANQGSEA.

The count of this clonotype is one. This chain uses TRBV30 with TRBJ2-2; D remains ambiguous. The CDR3 totals 12 residues. Per germline, CDR1 GTSNPN and CDR2 SVGIG (reference sequence). Deletions cut 7 bases from V and 9 bases from J, with 15 bases between. The CDR3 reads CAFHPGARELFF. CDR3 coding DNA: TGTGCCTTCCACCCAGGAGCCCGGGAGCTGTTTTTT.

This clonotype was seen only a few times. The chain uses TRBV6-1 and TRBJ1-1; unclear D gene. Germline-derived CDR1 and CDR2 are MNHNS and SASEGT. The V gene lost 7 bases and the J gene lost 6 bases, with 6 bases spanning the gap. The CDR3 is 10 residues long. The CDR3 DNA follows: TGTGCCAGCATAGGGCCTGAAGCTTTCTTT. Its translation is CASIGPEAFF.

This clonotype was found many times. V gene TRBV4-1 combines with J gene TRBJ2-1; D remains ambiguous. Per germline, CDR1 MGHRA and CDR2 YSYEKL. CDR3 length: 15 residues. Trimming took off 0 bases at V and 4 bases at J, with 10 bases between the two ends. The CDR3 protein is CASSQEGFEYNEQFF. In DNA, the CDR3 is TGCGCCAGCAGCCAAGAGGGTTTCGAGTACAATGAGCAGTTCTTC.

The V call is TRBV24-1, the J call TRBJ2-1; 7 bases align to TRBD1. The V segment lost 2 bases and the J segment 6 bases; nucleotides outside the gene matches: 3. This CDR3 has 14 amino acids. Germline V gene lookup returns CDR1 KGHDR and CDR2 SFDVKD. The CDR3 loop is CATSDSRDSNEQFF. CDR3 nucleotide sequence: TGTGCCACCAGTGATTCCCGGGACAGCAATGAGCAGTTCTTC.